Included here is one TCR beta chain sequence, with context. Other DNA sequences within the sample encode an identical CDR3. The sample comes from a study of blood T cell repertoires in COVID-19. Assay used: immunoSEQ multiplex PCR; TCRdb lists only in-frame clones, some missing. Among some 200,000 clones, 81% were seen once, and the ten largest hold about 8.9%. Recruitment covered about two dozen US areas and drew participants whose ages spanned about 18 to 90 years. The CDR3 spans 12 residues. Between the trimmed V and J ends, which lost 6 bases and 7 bases, there was a span of 10 bases. Germline assignment: CDR1 KGHSH and CDR2 LQKENI.

The rearrangement links TRBV18 to TRBJ2-1, with D perhaps TRBD1 (5 bases). The source material was PBMCs or T cells enriched from blood (not recorded which). This clonotype was obtained from a woman between 50 and 59 years old with acute COVID-19. CDR3: CASSLQGNEQFF. CDR3 sequence (DNA): TGTGCCAGCTCCCTTCAGGGTAATGAGCAGTTCTTC. The full variable domain, in which reference TRBV18 and TRBJ2-1 provide the parts outside the CDR3, is NAGVMQNPRHLVRRRGQEARLRCSPMKGHSHVYWYRQLPEEGLKFMVYLQKENIIDESGMPKERFSAEFPKEGPSILRIQQVVRGDSAAYFCASSLQGNEQFFGPGTRLTVL.